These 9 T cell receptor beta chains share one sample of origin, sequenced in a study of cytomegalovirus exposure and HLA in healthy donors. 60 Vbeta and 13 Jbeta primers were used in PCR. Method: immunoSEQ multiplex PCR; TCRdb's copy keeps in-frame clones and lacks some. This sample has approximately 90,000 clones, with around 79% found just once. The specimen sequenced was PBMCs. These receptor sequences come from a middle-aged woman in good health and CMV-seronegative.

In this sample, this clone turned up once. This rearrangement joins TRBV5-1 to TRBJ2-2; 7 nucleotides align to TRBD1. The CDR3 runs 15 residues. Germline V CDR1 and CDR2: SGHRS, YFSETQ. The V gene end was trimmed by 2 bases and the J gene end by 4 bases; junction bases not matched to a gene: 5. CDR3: CASSLQGSLTGELFF. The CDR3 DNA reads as TGCGCCAGCAGCTTACAGGGGAGCCTCACCGGGGAGCTGTTTTTT.

CDR3 nucleotide sequence: TGTGCCAGCAGCTGGGGGGGTCCGCTCTTGAATTCACCCCTCCACTTT. Translation gives CASSWGGPLLNSPLHF. J is TRBJ1-6 and V is TRBV5-6; D is possibly TRBD1 (5 bases). The CDR3 spans 16 residues. V was shortened by 3 bases and J by 7 bases, with 17 bases between the two germline ends. CDR1 is SGHDT and CDR2 is YYEEEE in the germline V gene.

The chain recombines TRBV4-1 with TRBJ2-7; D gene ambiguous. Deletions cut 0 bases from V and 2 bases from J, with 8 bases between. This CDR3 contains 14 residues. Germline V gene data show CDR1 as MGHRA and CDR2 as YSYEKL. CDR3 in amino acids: CASSQDKLPYEQYF. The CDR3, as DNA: TGCGCCAGCAGCCAAGATAAGCTACCCTACGAGCAGTACTTC.

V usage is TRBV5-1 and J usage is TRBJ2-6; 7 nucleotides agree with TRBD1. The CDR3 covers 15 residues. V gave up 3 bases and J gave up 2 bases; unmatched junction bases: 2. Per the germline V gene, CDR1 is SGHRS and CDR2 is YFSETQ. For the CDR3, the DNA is TGCGCCAGCAGCTCAGGGACAGCTGGGGCCAACGTCCTGACTTTC. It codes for CASSSGTAGANVLTF. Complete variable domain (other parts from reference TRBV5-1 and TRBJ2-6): KAGVTQTPRYLIKTRGQQVTLSCSPISGHRSVSWYQQTPGQGLQFLFEYFSETQRNKGNFPGRFSGRQFSNSRSEMNVSTLELGDSALYLCASSSGTAGANVLTFGAGSRLTVL.

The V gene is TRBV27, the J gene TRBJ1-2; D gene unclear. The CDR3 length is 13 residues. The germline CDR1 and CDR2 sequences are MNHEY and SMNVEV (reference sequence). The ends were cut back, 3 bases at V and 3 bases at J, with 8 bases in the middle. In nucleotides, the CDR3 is TGTGCCAGCAGTTTGTCCCCGGACTATGGCTACACCTTC. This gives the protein CASSLSPDYGYTF.

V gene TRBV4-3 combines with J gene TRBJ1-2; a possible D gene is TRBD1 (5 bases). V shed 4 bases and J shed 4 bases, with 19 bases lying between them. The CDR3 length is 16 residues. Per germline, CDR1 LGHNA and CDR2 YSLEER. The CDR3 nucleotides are TGCGCCAGCAGCCTCTCAGAGCGGGCTGGGGGCTATGGCTACACCTTC. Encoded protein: CASSLSERAGGYGYTF.

CDR3 sequence (DNA): TGTGCCAGCAGCTCATATGGCCAGGGCGTGGCTGAAGCTTTCTTT. It yields the protein CASSSYGQGVAEAFF. The rearrangement joins TRBV7-9 to TRBJ1-1; D might be TRBD1 (5 bases). The ends were cut back, 4 bases at V and 6 bases at J, with 18 bases in the middle. Germline V gene sequence: CDR1 SEHNR, CDR2 FQNEAQ (reference sequence). The CDR3 totals 15 residues.

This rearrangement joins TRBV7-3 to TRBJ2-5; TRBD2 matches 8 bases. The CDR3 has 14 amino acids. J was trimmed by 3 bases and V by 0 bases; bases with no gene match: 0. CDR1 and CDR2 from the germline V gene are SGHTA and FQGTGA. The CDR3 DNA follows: TGTGCCAGCAGCTTAACTAGCGGGGAAGAGACCCAGTACTTC. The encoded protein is CASSLTSGEETQYF.

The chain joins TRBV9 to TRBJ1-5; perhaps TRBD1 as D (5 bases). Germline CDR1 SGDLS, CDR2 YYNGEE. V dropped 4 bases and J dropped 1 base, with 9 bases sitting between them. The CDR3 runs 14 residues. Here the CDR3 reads CASSTGRSNQPQHF. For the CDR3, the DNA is TGTGCCAGCAGCACAGGACGGAGCAATCAGCCCCAGCATTTT.